The T cell receptor (beta chain) under discussion was sequenced for a study of blood T cell repertoires in COVID-19. Whole-study context: Acute and convalescent COVID-19 samples came from the United States, Italy and Spain. Sample material is recorded as cDNA or gDNA derived from T cells, B-cell-depleted T cells, or PBMCs.

The ends were cut back, 5 bases at V and 0 bases at J, with 19 bases in the middle. The CDR3 has 17 residues. Germline lookup yields CDR1 KGHSH and CDR2 LQKENI. Original handling: Reference gene primers were amplified, and this amplification served to estimate nucleated cell counts. TCRdb's table, derived via immunoSEQ multiplex PCR, lists solely in-frame clones and lacks some. From that table come the V and J calls and clone size; the DNA was used to work out D and trimming. This sample carries approximately 97,000 clones, approximately 90% of them seen once, and the ten largest clones take 1.5% to 2%.

This chain connects TRBV18 to TRBJ1-2; the D gene is possibly TRBD1 (6 bases). This clonotype originated in a man aged 55 to 70 with acute or convalescent COVID-19. Material: peripheral blood. This CDR3 is CASSTLPRDITNYGYTF. CDR3 bases: TGTGCCAGCTCAACTCTTCCCCGGGACATCACTAACTATGGCTACACCTTC.